The 10 T cell receptor beta chains in this list originate from one sample, sequenced in a study of Graves' ophthalmopathy and Graves' hyperthyroidism. Amplification from RNA transcripts yielded the TCR beta CDR3 regions. The library came from an HTBI-primed first-round RT-PCR and a second-round multiplex PCR. TCRdb itself ran the multiplex PCR reads through MiXCR, one entry per CDR3 protein. The sample lists under 800,000 distinct CDR3 sequences, approximately 22% seen once, with roughly 7.4% in the top ten. Sequences were obtained from peripheral blood. These receptors originate from a woman in her late teens or twenties with stable Graves' hyperthyroidism. Some clones in this sample may be carry-over from other donors' samples.

This clonotype was seen many times. The chain recombines TRBV20-1 with TRBJ1-6, with D hard to call. Deletions cut 0 bases from V and 4 bases from J, with 13 bases between. The CDR3 is made up of 16 amino acids. Germline V CDR1 and CDR2: DFQATT, SNEGSKA (reference sequence). The CDR3 sequence: CSARDELHTYNSPLHF. CDR3 sequence (DNA): TGCAGTGCTAGAGATGAACTACACACTTATAATTCACCCCTCCACTTT.

This clonotype was recorded many times. V and J are TRBV20-1 and TRBJ1-1; possibly TRBD1 for D (6 bases). V was clipped by 3 bases and J by 11 bases, with 34 bases between them. The germline V gene has CDR1 DFQATT and CDR2 SNEGSKA (reference sequence). The CDR3 runs 18 residues. The CDR3 is CSASHDRTAWMGSISAFF. CDR3 nucleotides: TGCAGTGCTAGTCACGACAGGACGGCGTGGATGGGTTCGATTTCGGCTTTCTTT.

The rearrangement joins TRBV20-1 to TRBJ1-2; D remains unclear. The CDR3 has 15 residues. V was pared by 1 base and J by 8 bases, with 20 bases between. Germline assignment: CDR1 DFQATT and CDR2 SNEGSKA (reference sequence). CDR3 bases: TGCAGTGCTAGAGTGCGACGGGCTCCCTCTGAGGGCTACACCTTC. It specifies CSARVRRAPSEGYTF.

This clonotype came up many times. The genes are TRBV9 and TRBJ2-7; 7 nucleotides line up with TRBD1. Looked up from germline, CDR1 is SGDLS and CDR2 is YYNGEE. J gave up 5 bases and V 0 bases, and 5 bases lay outside the gene matches. The CDR3 is 14 residues long. The CDR3: CASSVGQGGHEQYF. The DNA of the CDR3 is TGTGCCAGCAGCGTAGGACAGGGTGGGCACGAGCAGTACTTC.

This chain uses TRBV2 with TRBJ2-7, with 9 bases fitting TRBD2. The CDR3 runs 16 residues. Unmatched junction bases numbered 10, after V lost 5 bases and J lost 2 bases. Germline CDR1 and CDR2: SNHLY and FYNNEI. CDR3 sequence reads: CASSSPGLATPYEQYF. In nucleotides, the CDR3 is TGTGCCAGCAGTTCACCGGGACTAGCAACCCCCTACGAGCAGTACTTC.

This clonotype was counted many times. The chain combines TRBV6-4 with TRBJ1-1, with D maybe TRBD1 (5 bases). Germline CDR1 MRHNA, CDR2 SNTAGT. This CDR3 comprises 19 residues. V was pared by 2 bases and J by 0 bases, with 22 bases between. CDR3 sequence: CASSDPPGPTGAMNTEAFF. For the CDR3, the DNA is TGTGCCAGCAGTGACCCGCCGGGGCCCACCGGGGCCATGAACACTGAAGCTTTCTTT.

This clonotype has just a few counts. The V call is TRBV19, the J call TRBJ1-1; no reliable D call. The germline gives CDR1 LNHDA, CDR2 SQIVND (reference sequence). This CDR3 comprises 15 residues. The V end lost 4 bases, the J end lost 5 bases, and 17 bases lay between the germline ends. The CDR3 protein is CASSNPRTGGTEAFF. In nucleotides, the CDR3 is TGTGCCAGTAGTAATCCTCGAACGGGAGGTACTGAAGCTTTCTTT. The full variable domain, in which reference TRBV19 and TRBJ1-1 provide the parts outside the CDR3, is DGGITQSPKYLFRKEGQNVTLSCEQNLNHDAMYWYRQDPGQGLRLIYYSQIVNDFQKGDIAEGYSVSREKKESFPLTVTSAQKNPTAFYLCASSNPRTGGTEAFFGQGTRLTVV.

This clonotype was counted at least ten times. V is TRBV5-5 and J is TRBJ1-5, with TRBD1 identical over 7 bases. Germline CDR1 SGHKS, CDR2 YYEKEE (reference sequence). This CDR3 contains 15 residues. V shed 0 bases, J shed 4 bases, and the junction held 4 bases outside the gene matches. The CDR3: CASSLAGQLNQPQHF. CDR3 coding DNA: TGTGCCAGCAGCTTGGCGGGACAGCTTAATCAGCCCCAGCATTTT. Combining the CDR3 with reference TRBV5-5 and TRBJ1-5 gives the whole variable domain DAGVTQSPTHLIKTRGQQVTLRCSPISGHKSVSWYQQVLGQGPQFIFQYYEKEERGRGNFPDRFSARQFPNYSSELNVNALLLGDSALYLCASSLAGQLNQPQHFGDGTRLSIL.

This clonotype occurred many times. V is TRBV15 and J is TRBJ1-6; possibly TRBD1 for D (5 bases). CDR1 LNHNV and CDR2 YYDKDF come from the germline V gene (reference sequence). This CDR3 is 16 amino acids long. V was trimmed by 1 base and J by 7 bases, leaving 14 bases between them. The CDR3 reads CATSRVGQGNNSPLHF. The CDR3 DNA sequence: TGTGCCACCAGCAGAGTAGGGCAGGGAAACAATTCACCCCTCCACTTT.

In this sample, this clonotype turned up once. The chain recombines TRBV12-3 or TRBV12-4 with TRBJ1-1; D unclear. Deletions cut 2 bases from V and 11 bases from J, with 12 bases between. CDR3 length: 12 amino acids. In DNA, the CDR3 is TGTGCCAGCAGTTTATGGTTAAGGGAGGCTTTCTTT. It codes for CASSLWLREAFF.